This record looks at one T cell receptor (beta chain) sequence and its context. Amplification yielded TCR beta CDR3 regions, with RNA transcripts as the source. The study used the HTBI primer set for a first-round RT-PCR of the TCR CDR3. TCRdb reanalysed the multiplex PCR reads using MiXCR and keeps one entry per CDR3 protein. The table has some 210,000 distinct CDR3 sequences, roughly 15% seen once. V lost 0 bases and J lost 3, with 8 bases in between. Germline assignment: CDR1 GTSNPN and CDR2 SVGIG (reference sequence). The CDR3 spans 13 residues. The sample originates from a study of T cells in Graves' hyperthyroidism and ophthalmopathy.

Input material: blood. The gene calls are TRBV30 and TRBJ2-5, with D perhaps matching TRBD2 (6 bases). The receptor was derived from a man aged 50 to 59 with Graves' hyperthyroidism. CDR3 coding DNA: TGTGCCTGGAGTGTAAGACTAGAAGAGACCCAGTACTTC. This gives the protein CAWSVRLEETQYF.